A single sample gave rise to the 3 T cell receptor beta chains below, sequenced in a study of beta chain features in type 1 diabetes (dated by TCRdb to 2016 to 2019). The library was made by the immunoSEQ multiplex PCR assay. All of the isolated RNA was reverse transcribed with the High Capacity cDNA Reverse Transcription Kit, so expressed TCRB transcripts were sequenced. The clones in this table, taken by TCRdb from immuneACCESS, are in-frame only. Not every clone is retained; where verified, under half of the shortfall comes from an unresolved V gene, and the cause of the rest is unknown. The sample table lists 350,000 to 450,000 clones, more than 11% of them with a count of one. Of the sample, 0.03% to 0.04% is held by the ten largest clones. Sequencing used naive CD4+ T cells from blood. The sample's cell subset or site label, decoded: true naive CD4+ T cells. These receptors originate from a man aged 25 to 40 in good health.

The rearrangement links TRBV6-1 to TRBJ2-5, with D perhaps matching TRBD2 (6 bases). V dropped 4 bases and J dropped 6 bases, with 18 bases sitting between them. Germline values: CDR1 MNHNS, CDR2 SASEGT. This CDR3 region has 15 residues. CDR3: CASSVGTLRLKTQYF. The CDR3 coding sequence is TGTGCCAGCAGTGTCGGGACTCTACGTTTGAAGACCCAGTACTTC.

Concerning this clone itself: The same CDR3 can be traced to other DNA sequences in this sample. V usage is TRBV9 and J usage is TRBJ2-5; D is ambiguous. Per germline, CDR1 SGDLS and CDR2 YYNGEE. Trimming stripped 7 bases from V and 4 bases from J, with 5 bases between. CDR3 length equals 10 residues. In nucleotides, the CDR3 is TGTGCCAGCGCAGGAGAGACCCAGTACTTC. Its protein product is CASAGETQYF. The entire variable domain, with the rest obtained from reference TRBV9 and TRBJ2-5, is as follows: DSGVTQTPKHLITATGQRVTLRCSPRSGDLSVYWYQQSLDQGLQFLIQYYNGEERAKGNILERFSAQQFPDLHSELNLSSLELGDSALYFCASAGETQYFGPGTRLLVL.

The chain is built from TRBV9 and TRBJ1-5; D gene ambiguous. The CDR3 contains 14 residues. Germline CDR1 and CDR2: SGDLS and YYNGEE. V was shortened by 0 bases and J by 5 bases, with 9 bases between the two germline ends. The CDR3, as DNA: TGTGCCAGCAGCGTAGGGGGATACGATCAGCCCCAGCATTTT. This translates into CASSVGGYDQPQHF.